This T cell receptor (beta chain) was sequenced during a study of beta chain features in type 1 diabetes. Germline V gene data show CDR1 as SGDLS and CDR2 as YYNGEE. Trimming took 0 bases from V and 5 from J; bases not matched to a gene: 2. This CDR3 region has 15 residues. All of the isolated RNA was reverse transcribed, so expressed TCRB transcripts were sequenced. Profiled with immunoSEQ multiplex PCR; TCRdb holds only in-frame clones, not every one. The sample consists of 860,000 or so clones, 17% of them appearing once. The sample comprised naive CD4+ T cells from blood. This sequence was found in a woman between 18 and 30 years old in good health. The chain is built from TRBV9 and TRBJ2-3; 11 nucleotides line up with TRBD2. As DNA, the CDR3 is TGTGCCAGCAGCGTAGGTGGACTAGCGGGAGATACGCAGTATTTT. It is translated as CASSVGGLAGDTQYF.